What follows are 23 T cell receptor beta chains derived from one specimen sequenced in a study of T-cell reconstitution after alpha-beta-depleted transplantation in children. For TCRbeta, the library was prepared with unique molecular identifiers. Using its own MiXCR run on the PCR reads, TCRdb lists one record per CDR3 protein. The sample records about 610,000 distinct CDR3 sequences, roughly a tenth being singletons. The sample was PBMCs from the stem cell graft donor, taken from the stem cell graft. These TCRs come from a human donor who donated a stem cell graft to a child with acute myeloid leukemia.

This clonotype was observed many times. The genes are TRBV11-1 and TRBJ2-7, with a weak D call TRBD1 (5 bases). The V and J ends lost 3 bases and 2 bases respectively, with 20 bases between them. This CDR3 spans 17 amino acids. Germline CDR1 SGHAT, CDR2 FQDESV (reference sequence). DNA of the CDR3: TGTGCCAGCAGCTTCGCACCCAAGGGGCTAAGGACCTACGAGCAGTACTTC. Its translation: CASSFAPKGLRTYEQYF. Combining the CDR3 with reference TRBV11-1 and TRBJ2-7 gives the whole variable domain EAEVAQSPRYKITEKSQAVAFWCDPISGHATLYWYRQILGQGPELLVQFQDESVVDDSQLPKDRFSAERLKGVDSTLKIQPAELGDSAMYLCASSFAPKGLRTYEQYFGPGTRLTVT.

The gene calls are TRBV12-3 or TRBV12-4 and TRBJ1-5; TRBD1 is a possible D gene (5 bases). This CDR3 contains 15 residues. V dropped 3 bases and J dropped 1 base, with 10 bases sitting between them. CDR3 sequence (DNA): TGTGCCAGCAGTTTCCCAGGGCGGAGCAATCAGCCCCAGCATTTT. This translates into CASSFPGRSNQPQHF.

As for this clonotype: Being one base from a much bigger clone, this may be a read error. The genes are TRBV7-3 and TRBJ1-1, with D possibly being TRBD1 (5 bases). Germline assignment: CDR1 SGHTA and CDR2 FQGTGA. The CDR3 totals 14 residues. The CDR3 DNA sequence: TGTGCCAGCGGCTTACTGGGCAGGGACACTGAAGCTTTCTTT. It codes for CASGLLGRDTEAFF.

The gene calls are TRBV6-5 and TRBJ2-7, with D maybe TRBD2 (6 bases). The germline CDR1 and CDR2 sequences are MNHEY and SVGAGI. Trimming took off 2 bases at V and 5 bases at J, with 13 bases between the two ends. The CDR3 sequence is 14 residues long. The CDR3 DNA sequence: TGTGCCAGCAGTTACCGGCGGGACGCGGACGAGCAGTACTTC. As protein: CASSYRRDADEQYF.

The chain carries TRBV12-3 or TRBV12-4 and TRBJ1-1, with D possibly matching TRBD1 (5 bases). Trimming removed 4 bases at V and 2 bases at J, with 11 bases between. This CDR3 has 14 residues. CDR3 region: CASSSRTRNTEAFF. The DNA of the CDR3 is TGTGCCAGCAGTTCCCGGACAAGAAACACTGAAGCTTTCTTT.

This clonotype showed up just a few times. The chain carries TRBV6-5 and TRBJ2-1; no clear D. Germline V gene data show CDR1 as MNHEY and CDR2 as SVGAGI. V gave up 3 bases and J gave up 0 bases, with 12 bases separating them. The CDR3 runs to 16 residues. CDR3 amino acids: CASSYGVSSSYNEQFF. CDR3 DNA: TGTGCCAGCAGTTATGGAGTTAGTAGCTCCTACAATGAGCAGTTCTTC.

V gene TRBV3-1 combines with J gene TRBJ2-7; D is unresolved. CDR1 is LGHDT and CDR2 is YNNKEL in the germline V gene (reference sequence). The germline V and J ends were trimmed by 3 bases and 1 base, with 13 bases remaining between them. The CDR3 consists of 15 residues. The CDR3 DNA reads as TGTGCCAGCAGCCAGTCCCCGGGTGGATCCTACGAGCAGTACTTC. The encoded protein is CASSQSPGGSYEQYF.

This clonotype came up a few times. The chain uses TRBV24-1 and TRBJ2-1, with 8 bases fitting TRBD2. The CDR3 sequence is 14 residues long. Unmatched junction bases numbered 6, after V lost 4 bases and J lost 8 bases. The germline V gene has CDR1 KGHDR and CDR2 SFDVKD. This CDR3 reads CATSDPLAGHEQFF. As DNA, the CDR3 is TGTGCCACCAGTGACCCCCTAGCGGGCCATGAGCAGTTCTTC.

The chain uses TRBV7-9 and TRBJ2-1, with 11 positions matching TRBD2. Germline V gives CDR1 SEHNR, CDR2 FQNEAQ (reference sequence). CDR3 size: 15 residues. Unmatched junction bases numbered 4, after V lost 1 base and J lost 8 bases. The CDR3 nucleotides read TGTGCCAGCAGCTTAGTAGCGGGAGGGCCCTATGAGCAGTTCTTC. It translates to CASSLVAGGPYEQFF.

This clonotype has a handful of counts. The CDR3 loop is CATSSIFPGQGLGRSEKLFF. The CDR3 DNA reads TGTGCCACCAGCAGTATATTCCCGGGACAGGGCCTCGGAAGAAGTGAAAAACTGTTTTTT. This chain uses TRBV15 with TRBJ1-4, with 9 bases that match TRBD1. Germline CDR1 is LNHNV and CDR2 is YYDKDF (reference sequence). The CDR3 has 20 amino acids. Trimming took 3 bases from V and 7 from J; bases not matched to a gene: 21. The whole variable domain, remainder taken from reference TRBV15 and TRBJ1-4, is DAMVIQNPRYQVTQFGKPVTLSCSQTLNHNVMYWYQQKSSQAPKLLFHYYDKDFNNEADTPDNFQSRRPNTSFCFLDIRSPGLGDTAMYLCATSSIFPGQGLGRSEKLFFGSGTQLSVL.

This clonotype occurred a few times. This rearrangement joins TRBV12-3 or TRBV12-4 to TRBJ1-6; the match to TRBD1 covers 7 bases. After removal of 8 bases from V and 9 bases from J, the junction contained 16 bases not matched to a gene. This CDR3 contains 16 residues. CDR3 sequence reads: CASPVQPSGGSSPLHF. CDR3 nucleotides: TGTGCCAGCCCCGTTCAGCCCTCAGGGGGATCTTCACCCCTCCACTTT.

CDR3 sequence (DNA): TGCAGCGTTGGACTAGCGGGTACCTACAATGAGCAGTTCTTC. It translates to CSVGLAGTYNEQFF. This rearrangement joins TRBV29-1 to TRBJ2-1, with TRBD2 identical over 10 bases. Germline CDR1 is SQVTM and CDR2 is ANQGSEA. V lost 4 bases and J lost 2; bases outside the gene matches: 2. CDR3 length equals 14 residues.

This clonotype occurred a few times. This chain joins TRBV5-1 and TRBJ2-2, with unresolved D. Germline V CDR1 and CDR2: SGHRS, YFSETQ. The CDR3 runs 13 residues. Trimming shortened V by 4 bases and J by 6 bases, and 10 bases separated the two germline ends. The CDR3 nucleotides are TGCGCCAGCAGCACGACCGTTTCCGGGGAGCTGTTTTTT. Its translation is CASSTTVSGELFF.

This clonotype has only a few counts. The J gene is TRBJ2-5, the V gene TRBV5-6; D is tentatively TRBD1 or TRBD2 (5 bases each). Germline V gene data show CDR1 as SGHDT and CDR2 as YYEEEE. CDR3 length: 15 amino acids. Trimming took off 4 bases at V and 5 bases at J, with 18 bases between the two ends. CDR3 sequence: CASSRATGPGETQYF. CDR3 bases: TGTGCCAGCAGCCGAGCAACGGGGCCGGGGGAGACCCAGTACTTC.

CDR3 sequence: CASSRKAGTRETQYF. DNA for the CDR3: TGTGCCAGCAGCCGCAAGGCGGGAACTCGAGAGACCCAGTACTTC. V is TRBV7-3 and J is TRBJ2-5, with D possibly being TRBD2 (6 bases). Trimming stripped 5 bases from V and 4 bases from J, with 17 bases between. The CDR3 is 15 amino acids. Germline CDR1 reads SGHTA; CDR2 reads FQGTGA.

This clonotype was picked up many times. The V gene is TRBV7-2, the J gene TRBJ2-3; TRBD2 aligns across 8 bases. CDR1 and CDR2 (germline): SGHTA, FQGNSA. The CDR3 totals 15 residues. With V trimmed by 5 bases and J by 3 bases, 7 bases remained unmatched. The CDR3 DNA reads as TGTGCCAGCAGCCCCCGGGGGGGCGGGACAGATACGCAGTATTTT. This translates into CASSPRGGGTDTQYF.

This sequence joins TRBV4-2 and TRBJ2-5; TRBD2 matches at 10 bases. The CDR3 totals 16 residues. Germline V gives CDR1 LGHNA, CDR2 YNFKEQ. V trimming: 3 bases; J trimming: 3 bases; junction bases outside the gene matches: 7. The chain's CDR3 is CASSQGGTSVKETQYF. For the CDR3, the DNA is TGTGCCAGCAGCCAGGGCGGGACTAGCGTTAAAGAGACCCAGTACTTC.

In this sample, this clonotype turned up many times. The CDR3 region has the DNA TGTGCCAGCAGTTCCGGACAGACTAGGCTCGGAGAGACCCAGTACTTC. Translated: CASSSGQTRLGETQYF. V is TRBV12-3 or TRBV12-4 and J is TRBJ2-5; tentatively, D is TRBD1 or TRBD2 (6 bases each). V lost 4 bases and J lost 4, with 19 bases in between. This CDR3 has 16 residues.

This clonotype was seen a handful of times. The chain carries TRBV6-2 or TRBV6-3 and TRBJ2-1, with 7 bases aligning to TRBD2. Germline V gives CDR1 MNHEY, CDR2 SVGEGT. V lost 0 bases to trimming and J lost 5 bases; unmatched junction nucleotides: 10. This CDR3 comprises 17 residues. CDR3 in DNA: TGTGCCAGCAGTTACTCGAGACTAGCATCATTCAACAATGAGCAGTTCTTC. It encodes CASSYSRLASFNNEQFF.

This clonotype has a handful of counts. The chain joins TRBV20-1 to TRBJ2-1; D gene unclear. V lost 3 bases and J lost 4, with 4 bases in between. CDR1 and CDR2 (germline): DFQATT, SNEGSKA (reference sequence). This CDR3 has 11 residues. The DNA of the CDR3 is TGCAGTGCTAGCAGGTACAATGAGCAGTTCTTC. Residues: CSASRYNEQFF.

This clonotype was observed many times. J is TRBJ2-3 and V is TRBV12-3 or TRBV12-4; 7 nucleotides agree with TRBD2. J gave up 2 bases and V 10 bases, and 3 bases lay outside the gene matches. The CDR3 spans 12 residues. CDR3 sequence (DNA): TGTGCCACTAGCGGAGACACAGATACGCAGTATTTT. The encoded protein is CATSGDTDTQYF.

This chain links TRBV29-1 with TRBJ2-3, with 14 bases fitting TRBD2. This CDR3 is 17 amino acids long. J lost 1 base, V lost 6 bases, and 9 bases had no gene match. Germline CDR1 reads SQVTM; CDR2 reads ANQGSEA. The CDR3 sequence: CSVAGLAGEGGTDTQYF. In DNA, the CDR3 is TGCAGCGTCGCGGGACTAGCGGGAGAGGGGGGCACAGATACGCAGTATTTT.

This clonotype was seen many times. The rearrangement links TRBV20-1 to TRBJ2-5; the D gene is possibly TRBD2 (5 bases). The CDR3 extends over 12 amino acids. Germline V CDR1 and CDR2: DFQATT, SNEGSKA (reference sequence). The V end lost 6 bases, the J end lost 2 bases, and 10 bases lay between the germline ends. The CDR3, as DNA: TGCAGTGCCCTGGACTCTCAAGAGACCCAGTACTTC. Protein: CSALDSQETQYF.